Listed here are 22 T cell receptor beta chains from one sample, sequenced in a study of blood T cell repertoires in COVID-19. Profiled with immunoSEQ multiplex PCR; TCRdb holds only in-frame clones, not every one. The data hold about 310,000 clones, with 87% observed a single time. Sequenced input: peripheral blood. All receptors come from a woman in her forties or fifties who had recovered from COVID-19.

The CDR3, as DNA: TGTGCCAGCAGTGTCAACAGGGGGCGGACTAATGAAAAACTGTTTTTT. Amino acids: CASSVNRGRTNEKLFF. V usage is TRBV2 and J usage is TRBJ1-4; 9 bases agree with TRBD1. Trimming removed 4 bases from V and 2 bases from J; junction bases left unmatched: 5. This CDR3 is built from 16 residues. The V gene's germline CDR1 is SNHLY and CDR2 FYNNEI.

The rearrangement uses TRBV15 and TRBJ2-6; TRBD1 matches 7 bases. The germline V gene has CDR1 LNHNV and CDR2 YYDKDF (reference sequence). The CDR3 runs to 18 residues. Trimming cost V 0 bases and J 0 bases; bases outside gene matches: 5. The CDR3 is CATSRDGTDRSGANVLTF. The CDR3 region has the DNA TGTGCCACCAGCAGAGACGGGACAGATCGCTCTGGGGCCAACGTCCTGACTTTC.

The chain joins TRBV7-2 to TRBJ2-5; a weak D match, TRBD2 (6 bases). This CDR3 has 13 residues. Trimming pared 5 bases from V and 5 bases from J, leaving 12 bases between. Per the germline V gene, CDR1 is SGHTA and CDR2 is FQGNSA. The CDR3 protein is CASSPVAGETQYF. The CDR3 DNA reads as TGTGCCAGCAGCCCAGTGGCGGGGGAGACCCAGTACTTC.

The V gene is TRBV6-1, the J gene TRBJ2-2; 7 nucleotides agree with TRBD1. V trimming: 2 bases; J trimming: 8 bases; junction bases outside the gene matches: 17. The CDR3 extends over 18 amino acids. CDR1 MNHNS and CDR2 SASEGT come from the germline V gene. This CDR3 is CASSENLSRQGSWGELFF. The CDR3, as DNA: TGTGCCAGCAGTGAAAATTTGTCGAGACAGGGCAGTTGGGGGGAGCTGTTTTTT.

This chain connects TRBV2 to TRBJ2-6; perhaps TRBD1 as D (6 bases). CDR1 is SNHLY and CDR2 is FYNNEI in the germline V gene. The CDR3 contains 16 residues. Trimming stripped 6 bases from V and 0 bases from J, with 12 bases between. CDR3 sequence (DNA): TGTGCCAGCAGCGCTCACAGGGTCTCTGGGGCCAACGTCCTGACTTTC. This codes for CASSAHRVSGANVLTF.

This chain uses TRBV5-6 with TRBJ1-6; no definite D call. Per the germline V gene, CDR1 is SGHDT and CDR2 is YYEEEE. The CDR3 is 13 residues long. Deletions cut 4 bases from V and 7 bases from J, with 9 bases between. The CDR3 DNA sequence: TGTGCCAGCAGCCTGGGCGGGAATTCACCCCTCCACTTT. Translating gives CASSLGGNSPLHF.

This clone appeared a few times. The V call is TRBV6-2 or TRBV6-3, the J call TRBJ2-7; TRBD2 is a possible D gene (7 bases). CDR3 length: 15 amino acids. Trimming left V 0 bases short and J 5 bases short, with 14 bases between. CDR1 and CDR2 (germline): MNHEY, SVGEGT. CDR3 amino acids: CASSYSKVGGHEQYF. For the CDR3, the DNA is TGTGCCAGCAGTTACTCTAAAGTCGGGGGGCACGAGCAGTACTTC.

J is TRBJ1-4 and V is TRBV7-2; D ambiguous. This CDR3 comprises 13 residues. The germline V and J ends were trimmed by 3 bases and 7 bases, with 9 bases remaining between them. Germline V gives CDR1 SGHTA, CDR2 FQGNSA. The CDR3: CASSLGSREKLFF. In nucleotides, the CDR3 is TGTGCCAGCAGCTTGGGTAGCCGTGAAAAACTGTTTTTT.

The chain has TRBV30 and TRBJ2-5, with TRBD2 matching 8 bases. The CDR3 spans 15 residues. V was clipped by 0 bases and J by 4 bases; unmatched bases: 7. The germline V gene has CDR1 GTSNPN and CDR2 SVGIG (reference sequence). The CDR3 is CAWSVPAGASETQYF. The CDR3 DNA reads as TGTGCCTGGAGTGTACCAGCGGGAGCCTCAGAGACCCAGTACTTC.

The chain combines TRBV5-5 with TRBJ1-5; D remains unclear. V dropped 5 bases and J dropped 0 bases, with 9 bases sitting between them. This CDR3 has 14 residues. Germline CDR1 is SGHKS and CDR2 is YYEKEE (reference sequence). CDR3 protein: CASSAGYSNQPQHF. In DNA, the CDR3 is TGTGCCAGCAGTGCAGGCTATAGCAATCAGCCCCAGCATTTT.

This rearrangement joins TRBV13 to TRBJ1-1; D possibly corresponds to TRBD1 (5 bases). In germline, CDR1 is PRHDT, CDR2 FYEKMQ (reference sequence). CDR3 size: 14 residues. V lost 4 bases, J lost 3 bases, and 12 bases lay in between. CDR3 sequence reads: CASSSVGGDTEAFF. CDR3 nucleotides: TGTGCCAGCAGCTCGGTCGGGGGAGACACTGAAGCTTTCTTT.

This clone occurred a few times. The rearrangement links TRBV29-1 to TRBJ2-1; TRBD2 aligns across 7 bases. CDR1 is SQVTM and CDR2 is ANQGSEA in the germline V gene. V lost 4 bases, J lost 1 base, and 4 bases stayed unmatched. The CDR3 covers 14 residues. The CDR3 nucleotides read TGCAGCGTTGGGGGCGGGAGTTCCTACAATGAGCAGTTCTTC. Encoded protein: CSVGGGSSYNEQFF.

The gene calls are TRBV24-1 and TRBJ2-7; 8 bases agree with TRBD2. V trimming: 7 bases; J trimming: 0 bases; junction bases outside the gene matches: 7. This CDR3 comprises 15 residues. Germline V lookup: CDR1 KGHDR, CDR2 SFDVKD. CDR3 coding DNA: TGTGCCACCAGCAGTCGGGGGGGCCCCTCCTACGAGCAGTACTTC. It yields the protein CATSSRGGPSYEQYF.

The genes are TRBV3-1 (or the pseudogene TRBV3-2) and TRBJ1-2, with D perhaps matching TRBD1 (6 bases). The CDR3 loop spans 12 amino acids. Trimming shortened V by 3 bases and J by 7 bases, and 9 bases separated the two germline ends. The germline V gene encodes CDR1 LGHDT and CDR2 YNNKEL (reference sequence). The CDR3 nucleotides are TGTGCCAGCAGCCAGGCAGGGGTTGGCTACACCTTC. Translated: CASSQAGVGYTF.

V and J are TRBV5-1 and TRBJ2-1; the D gene is possibly TRBD2 (7 bases). Germline V gives CDR1 SGHRS, CDR2 YFSETQ. Between the trimmed V and J ends, which lost 4 bases and 1 base, there was a span of 12 bases. The CDR3 covers 15 residues. CDR3: CASSPGGRSYNEQFF. The CDR3 region has the DNA TGCGCCAGCAGCCCCGGGGGGCGTTCCTACAATGAGCAGTTCTTC.

The rearrangement links TRBV24-1 to TRBJ2-5, with 9 bases fitting TRBD1. The CDR3 has 15 amino acids. Per germline, CDR1 KGHDR and CDR2 SFDVKD. Losses at the gene ends were 3 bases for V and 4 bases for J; bases not matched to a gene: 5. Here the CDR3 reads CATSDPGQGRETQYF. The CDR3, as DNA: TGTGCCACCAGTGATCCGGGACAGGGCCGAGAGACCCAGTACTTC.

This clone has just a few counts. The chain has TRBV10-1 and TRBJ2-2, with D possibly TRBD2 on 5 matching bases. The V end was cut by 4 bases, the J end by 0 bases, with 9 bases between. This CDR3 is 15 amino acids long. Per the germline V gene, CDR1 is WNHNN and CDR2 is SYGVQD (reference sequence). The DNA of the CDR3 is TGCGCCAGCAGTGGAGGGTTTCCGAACACCGGGGAGCTGTTTTTT. The encoded protein is CASSGGFPNTGELFF.

The CDR3 DNA sequence: TGTGCCAGCTCCACTAATCCGGACAGACACACCATATATTTT. Encoded protein: CASSTNPDRHTIYF. The V call is TRBV18, the J call TRBJ1-3, with TRBD1 as a possible D gene (6 bases). The CDR3 is 14 residues long. The ends were cut back, 6 bases at V and 8 bases at J, with 17 bases in the middle. Looked up from germline, CDR1 is KGHSH and CDR2 is LQKENI.

This clone occurred a few times. V usage is TRBV7-9 and J usage is TRBJ2-2; 7 nucleotides agree with TRBD2. The germline V gene encodes CDR1 SEHNR and CDR2 FQNEAQ (reference sequence). The CDR3 has 16 residues. V lost 0 bases and J lost 4; bases outside the gene matches: 5. For the CDR3, the DNA is TGTGCCAGCAGCTTAGCGCTGGGACTATCCACCGGGGAGCTGTTTTTT. Its protein is CASSLALGLSTGELFF.

The V call is TRBV19, the J call TRBJ2-5; D unclear. The CDR3 is 13 amino acids. Germline CDR1 is LNHDA and CDR2 is SQIVND (reference sequence). V was pared by 5 bases and J by 3 bases, with 10 bases between. The CDR3 is CASSADTEETQYF. The CDR3 coding sequence is TGTGCCAGTAGTGCTGACACGGAAGAGACCCAGTACTTC. Using reference TRBV19 and TRBJ2-5 for the parts outside the CDR3, the full variable domain is DGGITQSPKYLFRKEGQNVTLSCEQNLNHDAMYWYRQDPGQGLRLIYYSQIVNDFQKGDIAEGYSVSREKKESFPLTVTSAQKNPTAFYLCASSADTEETQYFGPGTRLLVL.

The chain uses TRBV6-5 and TRBJ2-5; D is possibly TRBD2 (5 bases). Trimming removed 3 bases from V and 5 bases from J, with 16 bases in between. Germline V CDR1 and CDR2: MNHEY, SVGAGI. The CDR3 totals 15 residues. CDR3 protein: CASSYSALSGETQYF. The CDR3, as DNA: TGTGCCAGCAGTTATTCGGCGCTCTCGGGGGAGACCCAGTACTTC.

This clone was recorded once. The V and J genes are TRBV20-1 and TRBJ2-7; D remains ambiguous. The CDR3 contains 11 residues. The V and J ends lost 2 bases and 4 bases respectively, with 6 bases between them. The germline V gene has CDR1 DFQATT and CDR2 SNEGSKA (reference sequence). In nucleotides, the CDR3 is TGCAGTGCTAGATCCCCATACGAGCAGTACTTC. This gives the protein CSARSPYEQYF.